Sequencing of this T cell receptor beta chain was carried out in a study of blood T cell repertoires in COVID-19. Across the study: The samples span acute and convalescent COVID-19 from the United States, Italy and Spain. The cDNA or gDNA used as material had been derived from T cells, B-cell-depleted T cells, or PBMCs.

As originally analysed: Reference gene primer amplification in the assay estimated nucleated cell counts. Clones were sequenced by immunoSEQ multiplex PCR, and TCRdb holds only the in-frame ones, with some missing. V and J calls and clone size come straight from that table; D and trimming were deduced from the DNA. The top ten hold 20% to 25% of the sample, which has some 120,000 clones, roughly 80% seen once. The receptor's source is a human donor in a cohort sampled during active COVID-19. The sample consisted of peripheral blood.

The CDR3 region is CASSWGLPYEQYF. The CDR3 DNA reads TGTGCCAGTAGTTGGGGACTTCCCTACGAGCAGTACTTC. The V and J genes are TRBV19 and TRBJ2-7; D might be TRBD2 (6 bases). CDR1 and CDR2 from the germline V gene are LNHDA and SQIVND (reference sequence). This CDR3 has 13 amino acids. Trimming took 5 bases from V and 2 from J, leaving 10 bases between them. Based on the CDR3 plus reference TRBV19 and TRBJ2-7, the full variable domain is DGGITQSPKYLFRKEGQNVTLSCEQNLNHDAMYWYRQDPGQGLRLIYYSQIVNDFQKGDIAEGYSVSREKKESFPLTVTSAQKNPTAFYLCASSWGLPYEQYFGPGTRLTVT.